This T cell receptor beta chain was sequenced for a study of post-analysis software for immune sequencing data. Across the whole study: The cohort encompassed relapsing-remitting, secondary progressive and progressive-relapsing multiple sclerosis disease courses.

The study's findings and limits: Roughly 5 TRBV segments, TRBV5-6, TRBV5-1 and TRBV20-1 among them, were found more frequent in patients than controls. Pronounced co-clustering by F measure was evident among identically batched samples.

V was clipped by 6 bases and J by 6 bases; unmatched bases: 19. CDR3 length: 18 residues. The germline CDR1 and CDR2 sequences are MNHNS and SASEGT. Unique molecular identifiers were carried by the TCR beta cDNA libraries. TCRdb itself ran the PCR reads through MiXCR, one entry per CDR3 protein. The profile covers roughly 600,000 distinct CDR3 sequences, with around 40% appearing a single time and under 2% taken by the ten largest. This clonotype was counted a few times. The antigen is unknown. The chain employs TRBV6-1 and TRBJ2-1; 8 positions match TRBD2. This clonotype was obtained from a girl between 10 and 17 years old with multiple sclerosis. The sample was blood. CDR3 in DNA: TGTGCCAGCAGCCAAACCACCCAACTAGCGGTAGGAGGCAATGAGCAGTTCTTC. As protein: CASSQTTQLAVGGNEQFF.